The 15 T cell receptor beta chains listed next were all sequenced from one sample in a study of T cell changes during pregnancy in multiple sclerosis (dated by TCRdb to the late 2010s). Library construction relied on the immunoSEQ multiplex PCR assay. Imported from immuneACCESS, the table was reduced by TCRdb to in-frame sequences with V and J called. These copies leave out some clones; in studies compared against another copy, an unresolved V gene accounts for under half, and the cause of the remainder is not known. The sample includes around 59,000 clones, with approximately 90% observed a single time. The leading ten clones occupy less than 3.5% of the sample. The sequencing used peripheral blood, collected in the third trimester of pregnancy. The receptor set was obtained from a female donor in good health, enrolled as a control in a pregnancy study.

V gene TRBV7-2 combines with J gene TRBJ1-2; 8 nucleotides align to TRBD1. The CDR3 runs to 15 residues. V trimming: 5 bases; J trimming: 3 bases; junction bases outside the gene matches: 8. Germline V gene data show CDR1 as SGHTA and CDR2 as FQGNSA. CDR3 sequence (DNA): TGTGCCAGCAGCCCTAGGGACAGGTCCGACTATGGCTACACCTTC. Residues: CASSPRDRSDYGYTF.

V gene TRBV6-1 combines with J gene TRBJ1-4, with D perhaps matching TRBD1 (6 bases). The CDR3 sequence is 13 residues long. Germline lookup yields CDR1 MNHNS and CDR2 SASEGT. V lost 3 bases to trimming and J lost 8 bases, with 10 bases between them. The CDR3, as DNA: TGTGCCAGCAGTGAGGGGGCGGAGGAAAAACTGTTTTTT. Its translation is CASSEGAEEKLFF.

The chain employs TRBV5-4 and TRBJ2-5; 8 bases match TRBD1. The CDR3 loop spans 13 amino acids. The J segment lost 3 bases and the V segment lost 4 bases, leaving 2 bases of the junction unmatched. Germline V lookup: CDR1 SGHNT, CDR2 YYREEE (reference sequence). CDR3 loop: CASSLDREETQYF. In DNA form, the CDR3 reads TGTGCCAGCAGCCTGGACAGGGAAGAGACCCAGTACTTC.

This chain uses TRBV10-3 with TRBJ2-1; 8 positions match TRBD1. CDR1 ENHRY and CDR2 SYGVKD come from the germline V gene. J lost 6 bases, V lost 0 bases, and 4 bases had no gene match. The CDR3 length is 15 residues. CDR3 sequence: CAISESYRGFNEQFF. CDR3 nucleotide sequence: TGTGCCATCAGTGAGTCTTACAGGGGGTTCAATGAGCAGTTCTTC.

V and J are TRBV6-1 and TRBJ1-3; D gene ambiguous. CDR3 length: 14 amino acids. The germline gives CDR1 MNHNS, CDR2 SASEGT. The V gene lost 7 bases and the J gene lost 4 bases, with 14 bases spanning the gap. The CDR3 loop is CASIPQRGGNTIYF. Written as DNA, the CDR3 is TGTGCCAGCATCCCACAAAGAGGGGGAAACACCATATATTTT.

This clone was seen only a few times. The chain is built from TRBV9 and TRBJ2-2; tentatively, D is TRBD2 (5 bases). Trimming removed 2 bases at V and 6 bases at J, with 17 bases between. Germline-derived CDR1 and CDR2 are SGDLS and YYNGEE. The CDR3 length is 16 residues. Here the CDR3 reads CASSVPRGGSAGELFF. The CDR3 DNA is TGTGCCAGCAGCGTCCCCCGGGGTGGGAGCGCCGGGGAGCTGTTTTTT.

V usage is TRBV10-2 and J usage is TRBJ2-5; tentatively, D is TRBD2 (6 bases). The J call may be in error: the DNA end matches TRBJ2-7 better. CDR1 and CDR2 from the germline V gene are WSHSY and SAAADI. The CDR3 has 16 amino acids. CDR3 nucleotide sequence: TGCGCCAGCAGTGAGAACCCGCGGGACGGCACCTACGAGCAGTACTTC. This codes for CASSENPRDGTYEQYF.

The chain combines TRBV5-1 with TRBJ1-1; 9 nucleotides agree with TRBD1. The CDR3 spans 16 residues. Germline CDR1 is SGHRS and CDR2 is YFSETQ. Trimming removed 1 base from V and 1 base from J; junction bases left unmatched: 5. The CDR3 sequence: CASSLRRGQGNTEAFF. The CDR3 coding sequence is TGCGCCAGCAGCTTGCGGCGGGGACAGGGGAACACTGAAGCTTTCTTT.

CDR3 protein: CSARGVEKLFF. The CDR3 DNA sequence: TGCAGTGCTAGGGGAGTGGAAAAACTGTTTTTT. The chain recombines TRBV20-1 with TRBJ1-4; no definite D call. CDR3 length: 11 amino acids. Between the trimmed V and J ends, which lost 3 bases and 8 bases, there was a span of 7 bases. CDR1 is DFQATT, CDR2 SNEGSKA, per germline (reference sequence).

As to this clone: The same CDR3 also results from other DNA sequences found in this sample. The chain uses TRBV30 and TRBJ2-7; the D is unclear. This CDR3 is built from 11 residues. V lost 1 base, J lost 3 bases, and 4 bases lay in between. Looked up from germline, CDR1 is GTSNPN and CDR2 is SVGIG (reference sequence). The CDR3 region is CAWSGNYEQYF. DNA of the CDR3: TGTGCCTGGAGTGGTAACTACGAGCAGTACTTC.

The chain has TRBV7-2 and TRBJ1-5; weak D call: TRBD1 (6 bases). Trimming took off 1 base at V and 3 bases at J, with 22 bases between the two ends. CDR3 length: 19 amino acids. Germline CDR1 reads SGHTA; CDR2 reads FQGNSA. CDR3 residues: CASSLEGHLFGTFNQPQHF. The CDR3 region has the DNA TGTGCCAGCAGCTTAGAGGGACACCTATTTGGTACCTTCAATCAGCCCCAGCATTTT.

The gene calls are TRBV5-1 and TRBJ2-1; possible D gene TRBD1, 5 bases. The germline CDR1 and CDR2 sequences are SGHRS and YFSETQ. The CDR3 covers 16 residues. V lost 0 bases, J lost 1 base, and 11 bases lay in between. For the CDR3, the DNA is TGCGCCAGCAGCTTGGGGGGCGGCGGTTCCTACAATGAGCAGTTCTTC. Translation gives CASSLGGGGSYNEQFF. Complete variable domain (other parts from reference TRBV5-1 and TRBJ2-1): KAGVTQTPRYLIKTRGQQVTLSCSPISGHRSVSWYQQTPGQGLQFLFEYFSETQRNKGNFPGRFSGRQFSNSRSEMNVSTLELGDSALYLCASSLGGGGSYNEQFFGPGTRLTVL.

V usage is TRBV4-1 and J usage is TRBJ2-7, with 11 bases identical to TRBD1. The CDR3 runs 16 residues. Germline lookup yields CDR1 MGHRA and CDR2 YSYEKL. After removal of 1 base from V and 7 bases from J, the junction contained 9 bases not matched to a gene. The DNA of the CDR3 is TGCGCCAGCAGCCAAGGCAGGGACAGGGGGATCGGGGAGCAGTACTTC. The encoded protein is CASSQGRDRGIGEQYF.

The CDR3 bases are TGTGCCAGCAGCATGGGACAGGCGGAGACCGGGGAGCTGTTTTTT. Translating gives CASSMGQAETGELFF. This chain links TRBV7-2 with TRBJ2-2; 8 nucleotides match TRBD1. V trimming: 5 bases; J trimming: 5 bases; junction bases outside the gene matches: 7. The CDR3 contains 15 residues. The germline CDR1 and CDR2 sequences are SGHTA and FQGNSA.

This sequence joins TRBV19 and TRBJ2-7, with TRBD1 matching over 11 bases. The CDR3 contains 14 residues. Germline CDR1 is LNHDA and CDR2 is SQIVND (reference sequence). V shed 3 bases, J shed 4 bases, and the junction held 2 bases outside the gene matches. The CDR3 DNA reads TGTGCCAGTAGTATGGGACAGGGGGGTTACGAGCAGTACTTC. This sequence encodes CASSMGQGGYEQYF.